These T cell receptor beta chains were read from a single sample in a study of blood T cell repertoires in COVID-19. Generated by immunoSEQ multiplex PCR, the TCRdb table keeps only in-frame clones and is missing some. Of about 250,000 clones listed, roughly 80% were seen once; the top ten hold roughly 3.1%. Sequenced input: PBMCs or T cells enriched from blood (not recorded which). These receptor sequences come from a man over 45 who had recovered from COVID-19. CDR3s include the opening cysteine and the closing phenylalanine or tryptophan. Fields, in order: J gene, V gene, clone size, D gene, CDR3 length, CDR3 protein, CDR3 DNA. D genes are given only for firm matches. Clone size is not always given. Where it is, it says once, few, many or a class for expanded clones.

TRBJ2-7	TRBV7-2	NA	NA	16	CASSLEAGWRRGEQYF	TGTGCCAGCAGCTTAGAGGCGGGGTGGCGGAGGGGCGAGCAGTACTTC
TRBJ1-5	TRBV27	NA	NA	14	CASSFQGFNQPQHF	TGTGCCAGCAGTTTCCAGGGCTTCAATCAGCCCCAGCATTTT
TRBJ1-6	TRBV23-1	few	TRBD1	17	CASSQRTGSLYNSPLHF	TGCGCCAGCAGTCAACGGACAGGGAGTTTGTATAATTCACCCCTCCACTTT
TRBJ1-3	TRBV5-1	NA	NA	14	CASSWEGAGNTIYF	TGCGCCAGCAGCTGGGAGGGGGCTGGAAACACCATATATTTT
TRBJ2-7	TRBV12-3/TRBV12-4	few	TRBD2	13	CASSGTIAYEQYF	TGTGCCAGCAGCGGGACTATCGCCTACGAGCAGTACTTC
TRBJ1-2	TRBV5-1	NA	NA	15	CASSLGGTGEYGYTF	TGCGCCAGCAGCTTGGGGGGCACGGGAGAGTATGGCTACACCTTC
TRBJ1-5	TRBV7-9	NA	NA	15	CASSLDSQVNQPQHF	TGTGCCAGCAGCTTAGACAGCCAAGTCAATCAGCCCCAGCATTTT
TRBJ2-7	TRBV19	once	TRBD1	15	CASSIGGTGAYEQYF	TGTGCCAGTAGTATAGGTGGGACAGGGGCCTACGAGCAGTACTTC
TRBJ2-7	TRBV11-1	NA	TRBD1	14	CASSPRTGNYEQYF	TGTGCCAGCAGCCCCCGGACAGGAAACTACGAGCAGTACTTC
TRBJ1-1	TRBV7-9	NA	NA	14	CASSRGGGIPEAFF	TGTGCCAGCAGCAGGGGCGGGGGCATACCTGAAGCTTTCTTT
TRBJ1-6	TRBV5-4	NA	TRBD1	15	CASSLVQGDNSPLHF	TGTGCCAGCAGCTTGGTGCAGGGGGACAATTCACCCCTCCACTTT
TRBJ2-2	TRBV29-1	NA	NA	14	CSVGGTLARGELFF	TGCAGCGTTGGTGGGACACTGGCCCGCGGGGAGCTGTTTTTT
TRBJ1-2	TRBV7-3	NA	TRBD1	15	CASSRGQGAGYGYTF	TGTGCCAGCAGCCGAGGGCAGGGGGCAGGCTATGGCTACACCTTC
TRBJ2-6	TRBV7-3	NA	NA	17	CASSLTGHISGANVLTF	TGTGCCAGCAGCTTAACGGGACATATCTCTGGGGCCAACGTCCTGACTTTC
TRBJ1-1	TRBV5-8	NA	NA	15	CASTVGGALNTEAFF	TGTGCCAGCACCGTGGGGGGGGCCCTGAACACTGAAGCTTTCTTT
TRBJ2-1	TRBV20-1	NA	TRBD2	15	CSASSGGAVYNEQFF	TGCAGTGCTAGTTCCGGGGGGGCGGTCTACAATGAGCAGTTCTTC
TRBJ2-5	TRBV6-5	NA	NA	15	CASSYPDSGEETQYF	TGTGCCAGCAGTTATCCGGACTCGGGGGAGGAGACCCAGTACTTC
TRBJ1-1	TRBV6-4	few	NA	14	CASSRDFGNTEAFF	TGTGCCAGCAGCCGGGACTTCGGAAACACTGAAGCTTTCTTT
TRBJ1-4	TRBV30	NA	TRBD1	16	CAWSVLWDRENEKLFF	TGTGCCTGGAGTGTACTTTGGGACAGGGAAAATGAAAAACTGTTTTTT
TRBJ1-1	TRBV19	few	NA	13	CASINQGSPTAFF	TGTGCCAGTATTAACCAGGGATCTCCGACAGCTTTCTTT
TRBJ2-1	TRBV9	NA	NA	15	CASSRDSNSYNEQFF	TGTGCCAGCAGCCGGGACTCGAACTCCTACAATGAGCAGTTCTTC
TRBJ1-2	TRBV5-5	NA	TRBD1	12	CASSPTGKGYTF	TGTGCCAGCAGCCCGACAGGGAAGGGCTACACCTTC
TRBJ1-6	TRBV25-1	many	TRBD1	14	CASGRDSDLSPLHF	TGTGCCAGCGGCCGGGACAGCGACCTTTCACCCCTCCACTTT
TRBJ1-1	TRBV7-3	NA	NA	15	CASSLTGARNTEAFF	TGTGCCAGCAGCTTAACCGGTGCACGGAACACTGAAGCTTTCTTT
TRBJ2-7	TRBV7-3	NA	TRBD1	15	CASSLTGTGGYEQYF	TGTGCCAGCAGCCTAACCGGGACAGGGGGGTACGAGCAGTACTTC
TRBJ1-5	TRBV10-3	NA	NA	15	CAISPGTTSNQPQHF	TGTGCCATCAGTCCAGGAACAACTAGCAATCAGCCCCAGCATTTT
TRBJ1-2	TRBV7-9	NA	NA	16	CASSLSQQAPNYGYTF	TGTGCCAGCAGCTTATCTCAGCAGGCACCTAACTATGGCTACACCTTC
TRBJ2-7	TRBV7-2	NA	TRBD2	15	CASSLGASGYYEQYF	TGTGCCAGCAGCTTAGGAGCTAGCGGCTACTACGAGCAGTACTTC
TRBJ1-5	TRBV28	few	TRBD1	14	CASSLGTDNQPQHF	TGTGCCAGCAGTCTGGGGACAGACAATCAGCCCCAGCATTTT
TRBJ1-5	TRBV5-1	NA	TRBD1	14	CASSLADRGSPQHF	TGCGCCAGCAGCTTGGCGGACAGGGGGTCGCCCCAGCATTTT
TRBJ1-1	TRBV4-2	NA	TRBD1	16	CASSQEQGALVAEAFF	TGTGCCAGCAGCCAAGAACAGGGGGCTTTAGTTGCTGAAGCTTTCTTT
TRBJ2-7	TRBV10-2	NA	TRBD1	14	CASSESGQYYEQYF	TGCGCCAGCAGTGAGTCGGGACAGTACTACGAGCAGTACTTC
TRBJ2-5	TRBV7-2	NA	TRBD2	14	CASSSWEGRETQYF	TGTGCCAGCAGCTCCTGGGAGGGAAGAGAGACCCAGTACTTC
TRBJ2-7	TRBV6-4	NA	NA	13	CASQLGSYYEQYF	TGTGCCAGCCAATTGGGCTCCTACTACGAGCAGTACTTC
TRBJ1-2	TRBV9	few	NA	14	CASSALDVRLGYTF	TGTGCCAGCAGCGCCCTCGACGTGAGACTAGGCTACACCTTC
TRBJ2-5	TRBV9	few	NA	17	CASSALRPGLVQETQYF	TGTGCCAGCAGCGCCCTCCGCCCGGGACTGGTACAAGAGACCCAGTACTTC
TRBJ1-6	TRBV4-1	NA	NA	15	CASSPGQTYNSPLHF	TGCGCCAGCAGCCCGGGACAAACCTATAATTCACCCCTCCACTTT
TRBJ1-5	TRBV4-2	NA	TRBD1	19	CASSHLGTGGRVGNQPQHF	TGTGCCAGCAGCCACCTCGGGACAGGGGGCAGGGTAGGCAATCAGCCCCAGCATTTT
TRBJ2-1	TRBV3-1/TRBV3-2	few	NA	13	CASSPGHNNEQFF	TGTGCCAGCAGCCCGGGACATAACAATGAGCAGTTCTTC
TRBJ1-5	TRBV7-3	NA	TRBD1	13	CASSRDRGQPQHF	TGTGCCAGCAGCCGGGACAGGGGTCAGCCCCAGCATTTT
TRBJ1-5	TRBV5-3	NA	NA	10	CARSSRPQHF	TGTGCCAGAAGCTCGAGGCCCCAGCATTTT
TRBJ1-4	TRBV7-3	NA	NA	13	CASSLGPNEKLFF	TGTGCCAGCAGCTTGGGGCCTAATGAAAAACTGTTTTTT
TRBJ2-3	TRBV4-3	once	NA	14	CASSQGGGRDTQYF	TGCGCCAGCAGCCAAGGAGGGGGACGGGATACGCAGTATTTT
TRBJ1-1	TRBV7-2	NA	TRBD1	17	CASGLRAGQAFYTEAFF	TGTGCCAGCGGCCTCCGCGCGGGACAGGCATTTTACACTGAAGCTTTCTTT
TRBJ1-1	TRBV5-5	few	NA	14	CASSGGTGPTEAFF	TGTGCCAGCAGCGGGGGGACGGGCCCCACTGAAGCTTTCTTT
TRBJ2-2	TRBV5-1	once	NA	14	CASSFSPSTGELFF	TGCGCCAGCAGCTTCTCCCCCAGCACCGGGGAGCTGTTTTTT
TRBJ1-3	TRBV19	NA	TRBD1	14	CASFGQVSGNTIYF	TGTGCCAGTTTTGGACAGGTCTCTGGAAACACCATATATTTT
TRBJ2-7	TRBV9	NA	TRBD1	16	CASSPRTGGLSGEQYF	TGTGCCAGCAGCCCAAGGACAGGGGGCTTATCTGGCGAGCAGTACTTC
TRBJ2-3	TRBV5-4	NA	NA	12	CASQGSTDTQYF	TGTGCCTCACAGGGAAGCACAGATACGCAGTATTTT
TRBJ2-1	TRBV14	few	NA	15	CASSLIRAPTNEQFF	TGTGCCAGCAGCCTAATCAGGGCTCCTACAAATGAGCAGTTCTTC
TRBJ2-4	TRBV19	once	NA	13	CASSIAPDSIQYF	TGTGCCAGTAGTATAGCCCCTGACAGCATTCAGTACTTC
TRBJ1-4	TRBV4-1	NA	NA	16	CASSQDRWRRNEKLFF	TGCGCCAGCAGCCAAGATCGGTGGAGGCGTAATGAAAAACTGTTTTTT